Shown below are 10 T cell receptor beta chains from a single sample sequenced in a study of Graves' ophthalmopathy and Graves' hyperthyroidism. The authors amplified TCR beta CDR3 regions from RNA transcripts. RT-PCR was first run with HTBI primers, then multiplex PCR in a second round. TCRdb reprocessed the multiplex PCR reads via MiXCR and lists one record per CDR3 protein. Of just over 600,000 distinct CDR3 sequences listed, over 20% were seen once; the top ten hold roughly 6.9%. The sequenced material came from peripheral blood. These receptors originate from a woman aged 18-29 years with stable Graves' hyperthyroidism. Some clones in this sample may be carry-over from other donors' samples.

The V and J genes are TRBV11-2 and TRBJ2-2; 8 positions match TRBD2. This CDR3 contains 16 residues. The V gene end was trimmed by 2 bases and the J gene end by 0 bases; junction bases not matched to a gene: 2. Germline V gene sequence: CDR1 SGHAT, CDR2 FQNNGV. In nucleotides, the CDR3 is TGTGCCAGCAGCTTAAACGGGGGGGCGAACACCGGGGAGCTGTTTTTT. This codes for CASSLNGGANTGELFF.

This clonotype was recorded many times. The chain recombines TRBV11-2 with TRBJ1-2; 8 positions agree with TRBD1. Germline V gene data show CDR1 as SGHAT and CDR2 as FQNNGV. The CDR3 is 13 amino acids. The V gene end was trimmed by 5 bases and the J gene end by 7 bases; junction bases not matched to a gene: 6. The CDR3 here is CASSADRVGGYTF. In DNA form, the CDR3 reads TGTGCCAGCAGCGCGGACAGGGTGGGTGGCTACACCTTC.

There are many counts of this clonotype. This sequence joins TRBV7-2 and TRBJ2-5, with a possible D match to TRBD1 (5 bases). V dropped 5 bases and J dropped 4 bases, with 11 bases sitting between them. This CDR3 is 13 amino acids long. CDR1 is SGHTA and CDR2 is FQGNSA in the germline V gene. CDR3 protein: CASSRQLSETQYF. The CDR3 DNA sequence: TGTGCCAGCAGCAGACAGTTGTCAGAGACCCAGTACTTC.

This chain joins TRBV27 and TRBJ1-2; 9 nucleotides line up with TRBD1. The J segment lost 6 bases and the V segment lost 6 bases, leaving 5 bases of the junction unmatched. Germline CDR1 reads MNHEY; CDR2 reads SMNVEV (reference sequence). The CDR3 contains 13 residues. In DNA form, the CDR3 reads TGTGCCAGCAGGGGACAGGGAAAAGATGGCTACACCTTC. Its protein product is CASRGQGKDGYTF.

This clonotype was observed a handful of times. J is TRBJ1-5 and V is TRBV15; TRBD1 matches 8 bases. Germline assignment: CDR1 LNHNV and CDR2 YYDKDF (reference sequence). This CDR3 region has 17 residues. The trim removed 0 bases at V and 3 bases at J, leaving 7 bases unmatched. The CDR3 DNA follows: TGTGCCACCAGCAGAGATCCCTCGGGACAGGCCAATCAGCCCCAGCATTTT. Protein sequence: CATSRDPSGQANQPQHF.

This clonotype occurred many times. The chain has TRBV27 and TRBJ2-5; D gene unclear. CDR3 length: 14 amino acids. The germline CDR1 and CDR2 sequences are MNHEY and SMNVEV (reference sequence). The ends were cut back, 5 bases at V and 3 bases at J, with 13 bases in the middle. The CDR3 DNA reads TGTGCCAGCAGTCCGCGACCCGACAAAGAGACCCAGTACTTC. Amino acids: CASSPRPDKETQYF.

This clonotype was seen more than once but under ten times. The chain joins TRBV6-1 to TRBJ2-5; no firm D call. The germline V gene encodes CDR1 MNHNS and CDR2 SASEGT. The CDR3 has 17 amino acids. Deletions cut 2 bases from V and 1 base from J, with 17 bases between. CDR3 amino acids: CASSESPRLVAQETQYF. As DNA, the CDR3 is TGTGCCAGCAGTGAAAGCCCGCGTCTAGTCGCCCAAGAGACCCAGTACTTC.

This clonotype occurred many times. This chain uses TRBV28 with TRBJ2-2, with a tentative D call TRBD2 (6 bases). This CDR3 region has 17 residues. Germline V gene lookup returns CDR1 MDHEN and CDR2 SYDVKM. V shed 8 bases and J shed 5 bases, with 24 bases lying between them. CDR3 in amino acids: CASGPGLDIAGTGELFF. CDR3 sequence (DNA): TGTGCCAGCGGCCCTGGCCTTGACATTGCGGGAACCGGGGAGCTGTTTTTT.

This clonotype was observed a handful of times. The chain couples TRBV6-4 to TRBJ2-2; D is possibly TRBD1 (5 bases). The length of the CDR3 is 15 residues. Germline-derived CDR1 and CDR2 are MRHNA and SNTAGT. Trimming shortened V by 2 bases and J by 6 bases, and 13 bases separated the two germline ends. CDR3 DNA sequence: TGTGCCAGCAGTGACAGGGGCACAACCCCCGGGGAGCTGTTTTTT. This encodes CASSDRGTTPGELFF.

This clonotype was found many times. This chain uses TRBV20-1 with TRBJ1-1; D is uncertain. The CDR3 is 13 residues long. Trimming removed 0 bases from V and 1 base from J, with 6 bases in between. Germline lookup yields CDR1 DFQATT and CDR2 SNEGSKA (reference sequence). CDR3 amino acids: CSARDPRNTEAFF. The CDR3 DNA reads TGCAGTGCTAGAGATCCTAGGAACACTGAAGCTTTCTTT.